This T cell receptor beta chain was captured by sequencing in a study of cytomegalovirus exposure and HLA in healthy donors. Overall study context: Previous work identified 120 million or so unique TCR beta sequences from around 200 million T cells.

Germline-derived CDR1 and CDR2 are LGHNA and YNFKEQ. The CDR3 spans 15 residues. The V end lost 0 bases, the J end lost 5 bases, and 13 bases lay between the germline ends. Vbeta (60) and Jbeta (13) primers were used in the PCR. The repertoire was sequenced with immunoSEQ multiplex PCR; TCRdb's copy has only in-frame clones and lacks some. The data hold about 160,000 clones, with approximately 78% observed a single time. Overall study findings and caveats: Across HLA loci, a later analysis found differing TCR association rates, with DRB1 most and HLA-C fewest. Researchers reported that a few CMV-associated chains were confirmed in vitro as CMV antigen-specific. The classifier, whose performance was assessed in both the original and validation cohorts, reportedly diagnosed cytomegalovirus status with high specificity and sensitivity.

To note about this clone: Its antigen is not identified.

The chain is built from TRBV4-2 and TRBJ1-1; no definite D call. This clonotype was sampled from a woman in her 30s in good health and CMV-seropositive. The sequencing input was PBMCs. Here the CDR3 reads CASSQDPPGGTEAFF. The CDR3, as DNA: TGTGCCAGCAGCCAAGATCCCCCCGGCGGAACTGAAGCTTTCTTT.